This T cell receptor beta chain was recovered during a study of T cells in Graves' hyperthyroidism and ophthalmopathy (dated by TCRdb to the late 2010s). For the wider study: Peripheral blood samples were taken at initial diagnosis, before any treatment was given. To identify TCR V-J signatures that set the groups apart, the researchers used a discovery cohort of 90 to 100 patients, made up of 40 to 45 with Graves' ophthalmopathy and some 55 with stable Graves' hyperthyroidism. Whether ophthalmopathy could be predicted prospectively was tested in an independent validation cohort made up of under 20 hyperthyroidism patients plus 17 patients who later progressed to ophthalmopathy. The 85 to 100 discovery patients were divided at random into training and test sets in a 7:3 ratio. The study also compared thyroid tissue and blood T-cell repertoires from a handful of Graves' hyperthyroidism patients. After blood sampling, hyperthyroidism patients were treated with methimazole at a starting dose of 30 mg daily, and ophthalmopathy patients were treated with high-dose intravenous methylprednisolone. TCR Vbeta CDR3 sequencing of 120 to 150 peripheral blood samples (43 ophthalmopathy, roughly 74 hyperthyroidism and around 17 progressor patients) is reported in the paper.

The TCR beta CDR3 regions were amplified from the RNA transcripts. The first round of RT-PCR for the TCR CDR3 was performed with the HTBI primer set and the Qiagen OneStep RT-PCR kit. Libraries were constructed in a second round of multiplex PCR, after which size selection and purification were performed. Paired-end sequencing of the libraries was performed with 100 bp reads on an Illumina HiSeq2000. For the original study's pipeline: SOAPnuke was used to process the raw data, with reads discarded if the reads contained adapters or uncalled bases, had a mean Phred below 15, or lacked an exact constant-primer or identifier match. High-quality paired reads were merged with COPE v1.2.5, and unique nucleotide sequences were defined as clonotypes. Clonotypes were aligned to IMGT TRBV, TRBD and TRBJ reference segments using MiTCR v1.1. Only V-J combinations with frequency above 0.0001, covering about 99% of repertoires, were analysed. A TCS score was defined as the ratio between F50 (clonal expansion) and ExV (chaos), using BLOSUM62-based TCRdist between CDR3 peptides within each V-J. Welch's t-statistics and random forest reduced approximately 520 V-J features to 10 to 15, which were used in a naive Bayes classifier (R e1071). The public reads were reprocessed in TCRdb via fastp at Q25 and MiXCR, keeping in-frame beta chains. All rows with the same CDR3 protein become a single entry with the most common DNA and genes. V and J calls and clone size were set by TCRdb, not the authors. The sample contains over 350,000 distinct CDR3 sequences, roughly 14% of them found a single time. In total, the top ten clones hold 13% of the sample.

The cysteine opens and the phenylalanine closes a CDR3 of 15 amino acids. CDR3 DNA is the only sequence kept; it has 45 bases, read in frame from the first base. CDR1 and CDR2 (MNHEY, SVGEGT) derive from the germline V gene. Trimming leaves V shorter by 2 bases and J shorter by 6 bases, with the junction holding 4 bases beyond the gene matches. In the ophthalmopathy patients, disease was moderately to severely active, with a Clinical Activity Score of 3 or more, a NOSPECS grade of 4 or more, and a duration of less than 3 months. Any patient with an uncontrolled infection, another autoimmune disease, pregnancy or lactation was excluded. Clinical symptoms, serum thyroxine and TRAb, thyroid ultrasound, and orbital computed tomography formed the basis for the diagnoses. PBMCs were isolated from roughly 10 ml of fresh peripheral blood by Ficoll-Paque density gradient centrifugation. Total RNA was extracted using Trizol reagent, and RNA quality was assessed on an Agilent 2100 Bioanalyzer.

General findings and caveats noted by the study authors: No statistical method was used to set the sample size in advance, and investigators knew the group allocation. A model built on a 13 V-J signature distinguished ophthalmopathy from stable hyperthyroidism, reaching roughly 88% sensitivity and around 81% specificity in cross-validation and 80%/75% in testing. During validation, the model predicted progression to ophthalmopathy a median of about 6.3 months ahead of onset, with just under 71% sensitivity and roughly 72% specificity. Most expanded thyroid clonotypes (frequency above 0.001) were also found in blood, which suggests that blood repertoires may mirror thyroid immune responses.

This clonotype was counted ten times or more. The antigen this receptor binds is unknown. Per-base qualities were not stored, and no clone one base away is much larger. The sample taken for sequencing was blood. The chain couples TRBV6-2 or TRBV6-3 to TRBJ2-1; 10 bases in between match TRBD2. This sequence was found in a man between 18 and 35 years old with Graves' ophthalmopathy. The CDR3 protein: CASSYGPSGGNEQFF. The nucleotide sequence is TGTGCCAGCAGTTACGGCCCTAGCGGGGGCAATGAGCAGTTCTTC.